This T cell receptor (beta chain) was sequenced during a study of cytomegalovirus exposure and HLA in healthy donors. This clone was found a few times. Its antigen is currently unknown. The PCR ran on 60 Vbeta and 13 Jbeta primers. Profiling relied on immunoSEQ multiplex PCR, and the TCRdb table lists in-frame clones only, not all of them. The sample holds fewer than 70,000 clones, roughly 84% seen once. There are 14 residues in the CDR3. Per the germline V gene, CDR1 is MDHEN and CDR2 is SYDVKM. The V and J ends lost 7 bases and 1 base respectively, with 13 bases between them. Study-wide results and limits: An analysis that was carried out later associated approximately 15,000 TCR beta sequences with HLA alleles at 0.05 false discovery rate. Several V segments, TRBV6-2 and TRBV6-3 among them, could not be told apart and were dropped. Despite most TCR sequences being rare, some public TCRs occurred in many donors.

Each donor's status was that of a healthy bone marrow donor. The sequenced sample consisted of PBMCs. V is TRBV28 and J is TRBJ2-5; a weak D match, TRBD2 (6 bases). This TCR was recovered from a human donor in good health. CDR3 region: CASISPGLQETQYF. CDR3 coding DNA: TGTGCCAGCATCAGCCCGGGACTCCAAGAGACCCAGTACTTC.